A single sample is the source of the 15 T cell receptor beta chains below, sequenced in a study of cytomegalovirus exposure and HLA in healthy donors. The study ran its PCR with 60 Vbeta and 13 Jbeta primers. Measured with immunoSEQ multiplex PCR; TCRdb has only the in-frame clones, and not every one. The sample records about 170,000 clones, under 80% being singletons. Material: PBMCs. The receptors originated from a human donor in good health.

V usage is TRBV6-5 and J usage is TRBJ2-1, with 10 bases lining up with TRBD2. J gave up 8 bases and V 6 bases, and 10 bases lay outside the gene matches. Looked up from germline, CDR1 is MNHEY and CDR2 is SVGAGI. The CDR3 extends over 15 amino acids. The CDR3 here is CASRVAASGGYEQFF. As DNA, the CDR3 is TGTGCCAGCAGGGTCGCGGCTAGCGGGGGCTATGAGCAGTTCTTC.

The chain carries TRBV7-8 and TRBJ2-1; D might be TRBD2 (7 bases). Trimming cost V 2 bases and J 7 bases, with 21 bases left between them. The CDR3 spans 17 residues. Germline values: CDR1 SGHVS, CDR2 FQNEAQ. DNA for the CDR3: TGTGCCAGCAGCTTAATTTTGGGGGGGGGCCAGGAGAATGAGCAGTTCTTC. It yields the protein CASSLILGGGQENEQFF.

The CDR3 sequence is CSVEVGGRLNTEAFF. The CDR3 region has the DNA TGCAGCGTTGAAGTAGGCGGTCGGTTGAACACTGAAGCTTTCTTT. The chain is built from TRBV29-1 and TRBJ1-1; D remains unclear. The CDR3 totals 15 residues. V was cut by 1 base and J by 0 bases, with 12 bases left in between. Germline CDR1 is SQVTM and CDR2 is ANQGSEA. The full variable domain, in which reference TRBV29-1 and TRBJ1-1 provide the parts outside the CDR3, is SAVISQKPSRDICQRGTSLTIQCQVDSQVTMMFWYRQQPGQSLTLIATANQGSEATYESGFVIDKFPISRPNLTFSTLTVSNMSPEDSSIYLCSVEVGGRLNTEAFFGQGTRLTVV.

This chain connects TRBV9 to TRBJ2-1; weak D call: TRBD1 (5 bases). Trimming shortened V by 2 bases and J by 7 bases, and 16 bases separated the two germline ends. The CDR3 consists of 15 residues. Germline V gene sequence: CDR1 SGDLS, CDR2 YYNGEE. The CDR3 loop reads CASSVGPDVGNEQFF. Here the CDR3 DNA reads TGTGCCAGCAGCGTGGGGCCTGATGTGGGGAATGAGCAGTTCTTC.

The chain employs TRBV5-1 and TRBJ2-5; 8 nucleotides align to TRBD1. V shed 2 bases and J 1 base; nucleotides not matched to a gene: 4. Germline CDR1 and CDR2: SGHRS and YFSETQ. There are 15 residues in the CDR3. Here the CDR3 DNA reads TGCGCCAGCAGCTTAGGGACAGGACTCCAAGAGACCCAGTACTTC. Its translation: CASSLGTGLQETQYF.

The J gene is TRBJ2-1, the V gene TRBV7-3, with D tentatively TRBD1 (5 bases). V dropped 2 bases and J dropped 12 bases, with 17 bases sitting between them. This CDR3 has 14 residues. Germline loops: CDR1 SGHTA, CDR2 FQGTGA. The CDR3, as DNA: TGTGCCAGCAGCTTAGGGGTTACAGGTACCGGGCAGTTCTTC. Translation gives CASSLGVTGTGQFF.

CDR3 sequence reads: CASSLQGLVSQPQHF. CDR3 nucleotides: TGTGCCAGCAGCTTACAGGGGTTGGTAAGTCAGCCCCAGCATTTT. This rearrangement joins TRBV11-2 to TRBJ1-5, with D perhaps TRBD1 (6 bases). Per germline, CDR1 SGHAT and CDR2 FQNNGV. This CDR3 has 15 amino acids. Trimming removed 2 bases from V and 6 bases from J, with 14 bases in between.

The V call is TRBV4-1, the J call TRBJ1-1, with D unclear. Looked up from germline, CDR1 is MGHRA and CDR2 is YSYEKL. The CDR3 totals 15 residues. V lost 0 bases to trimming and J lost 4 bases, with 12 bases between them. The CDR3 nucleotides read TGCGCCAGCAGCCAAGAAGTAGTAAAGAGCACTGAAGCTTTCTTT. Residues: CASSQEVVKSTEAFF.

The chain couples TRBV7-6 to TRBJ2-7; 10 bases fit TRBD1. CDR1 SGHVS and CDR2 FNYEAQ come from the germline V gene. The CDR3 runs to 15 residues. V lost 5 bases, J lost 4 bases, and 8 bases stayed unmatched. The chain's CDR3 is CASSPADRGRYEQYF. In nucleotides, the CDR3 is TGTGCCAGCAGCCCAGCGGACAGGGGGAGGTACGAGCAGTACTTC.

V usage is TRBV5-1 and J usage is TRBJ1-4, with 10 nucleotides matching TRBD1. Germline trimming cut 0 bases from V and 4 bases from J; bases unmatched to any gene: 6. The CDR3 contains 17 residues. CDR1 and CDR2 from the germline V gene are SGHRS and YFSETQ. The CDR3 reads CASSLAGQGMVNEKLFF. The DNA of the CDR3 is TGCGCCAGCAGCTTGGCGGGACAGGGGATGGTTAATGAAAAACTGTTTTTT.

The chain joins TRBV9 to TRBJ1-6; TRBD1 might be the D (5 bases). V lost 0 bases and J lost 1, with 14 bases in between. Germline V gene lookup returns CDR1 SGDLS and CDR2 YYNGEE. The CDR3 covers 18 residues. Written as DNA, the CDR3 is TGTGCCAGCAGCGTAGCGGCCAGTCAGGGATCCTATAATTCACCCCTCCACTTT. The encoded protein is CASSVAASQGSYNSPLHF. The whole variable domain, remainder taken from reference TRBV9 and TRBJ1-6, is DSGVTQTPKHLITATGQRVTLRCSPRSGDLSVYWYQQSLDQGLQFLIQYYNGEERAKGNILERFSAQQFPDLHSELNLSSLELGDSALYFCASSVAASQGSYNSPLHFGNGTRLTVT.

The CDR3 DNA reads as TGTGCCAGCAGTTCCCTCGCTCAGGGGTCTCTGGGCTATGGCTACACCTTC. Translation gives CASSSLAQGSLGYGYTF. J is TRBJ1-2 and V is TRBV27; possible D gene TRBD1, 6 bases. The CDR3 sequence is 17 residues long. CDR1 and CDR2 (germline): MNHEY, SMNVEV (reference sequence). Trimming shortened V by 4 bases and J by 4 bases, and 22 bases separated the two germline ends.

J is TRBJ2-1 and V is TRBV5-6; TRBD2 agrees at 12 bases. The length of the CDR3 is 18 residues. V gave up 0 bases and J gave up 5 bases; unmatched junction bases: 9. The germline V gene encodes CDR1 SGHDT and CDR2 YYEEEE. The CDR3 nucleotides are TGTGCCAGCAGCTTGGACGGCTCTAGCGGGGGGGATAACAATGAGCAGTTCTTC. Its protein is CASSLDGSSGGDNNEQFF.

V is TRBV13 and J is TRBJ1-1; D might be TRBD1 (5 bases). Looked up from germline, CDR1 is PRHDT and CDR2 is FYEKMQ (reference sequence). Trimming shortened V by 0 bases and J by 1 base, and 6 bases separated the two germline ends. The CDR3 is 14 amino acids. The CDR3 loop is CASSLGGGNTEAFF. The CDR3, as DNA: TGTGCCAGCAGCTTAGGGGGGGGGAACACTGAAGCTTTCTTT.

Here the CDR3 reads CASSYLGAQETQYF. Here the CDR3 DNA reads TGTGCCAGCAGTTACCTGGGGGCTCAGGAGACGCAGTATTTT. This chain connects TRBV6-5 to TRBJ2-3, with TRBD1 as a possible D gene (6 bases). Germline assignment: CDR1 MNHEY and CDR2 SVGAGI. The CDR3 is 14 amino acids. V lost 2 bases and J 9 bases, leaving 15 bases between the germline ends.